This T cell receptor beta chain was retrieved from a study of blood T cell repertoires in COVID-19. Background on the study: Specimens from acute and convalescent COVID-19 originated in the United States, Italy and Spain. PBMCs, B-cell-depleted T cells, or T cells were the source of the cDNA or gDNA that made up the material.

As originally analysed: Counts of nucleated cells, estimated from reference gene primer amplification, were obtained. The assay was immunoSEQ multiplex PCR, and TCRdb's table has in-frame clones only and misses some. V and J calls and clone size come straight from that table; D and trimming were deduced from the DNA. Counted here are about 140,000 clones, more than 75% occurring once; the ten biggest clones make up 30% to 45%. This clone occurred once. V lost 4 bases, J lost 0 bases, and 19 bases lay in between. CDR1 is LGHDT, CDR2 YNNKEL, per germline (reference sequence). The CDR3 contains 18 residues.

The genes are TRBV3-1 (or the pseudogene TRBV3-2) and TRBJ1-5; D gene ambiguous. The sequencing input was peripheral blood. The receptor comes from a man between 45 and 60 years old who had recovered from COVID-19. The CDR3 coding sequence is TGTGCCAGCAGCCGTTTAGACAATCCCATTTATAGCAATCAGCCCCAGCATTTT. Translation gives CASSRLDNPIYSNQPQHF.